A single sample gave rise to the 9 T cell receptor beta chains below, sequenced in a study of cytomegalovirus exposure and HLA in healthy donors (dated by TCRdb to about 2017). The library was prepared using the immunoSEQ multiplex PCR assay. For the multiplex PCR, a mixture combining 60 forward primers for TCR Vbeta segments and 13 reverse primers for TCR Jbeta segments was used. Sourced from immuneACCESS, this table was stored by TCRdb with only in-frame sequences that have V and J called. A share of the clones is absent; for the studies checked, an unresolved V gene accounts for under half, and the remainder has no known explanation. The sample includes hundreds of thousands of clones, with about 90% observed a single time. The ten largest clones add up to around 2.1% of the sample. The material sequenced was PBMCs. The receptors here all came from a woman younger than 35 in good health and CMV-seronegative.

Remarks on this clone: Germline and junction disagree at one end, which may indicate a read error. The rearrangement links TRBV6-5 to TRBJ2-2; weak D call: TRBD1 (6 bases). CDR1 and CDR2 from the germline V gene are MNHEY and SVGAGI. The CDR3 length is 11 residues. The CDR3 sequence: CACSRGGELFF. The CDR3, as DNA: TGTGCCTGCAGCAGGGGCGGGGAGCTGTTTTTT.

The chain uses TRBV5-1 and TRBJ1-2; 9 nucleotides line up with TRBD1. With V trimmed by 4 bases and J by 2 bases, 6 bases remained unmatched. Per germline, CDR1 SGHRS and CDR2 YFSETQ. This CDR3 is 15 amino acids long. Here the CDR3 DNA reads TGCGCCAGCAGCCCCCGGACAGGGGCAAACTATGGCTACACCTTC. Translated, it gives CASSPRTGANYGYTF. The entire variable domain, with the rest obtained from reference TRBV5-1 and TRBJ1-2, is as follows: KAGVTQTPRYLIKTRGQQVTLSCSPISGHRSVSWYQQTPGQGLQFLFEYFSETQRNKGNFPGRFSGRQFSNSRSEMNVSTLELGDSALYLCASSPRTGANYGYTFGSGTRLTVV.

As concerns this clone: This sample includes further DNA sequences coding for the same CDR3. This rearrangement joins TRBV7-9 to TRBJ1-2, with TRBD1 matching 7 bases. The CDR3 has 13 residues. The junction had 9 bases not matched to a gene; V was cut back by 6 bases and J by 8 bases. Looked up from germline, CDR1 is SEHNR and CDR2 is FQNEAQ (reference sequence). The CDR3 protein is CASSPPGQWGYTF. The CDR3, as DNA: TGTGCCAGCAGTCCTCCGGGACAGTGGGGCTACACCTTC.

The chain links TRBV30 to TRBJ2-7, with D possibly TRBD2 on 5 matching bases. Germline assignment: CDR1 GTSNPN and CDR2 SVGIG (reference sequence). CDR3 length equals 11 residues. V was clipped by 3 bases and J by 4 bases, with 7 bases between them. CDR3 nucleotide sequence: TGTGCCTGGAGGAGGGTTTACGAGCAGTACTTC. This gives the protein CAWRRVYEQYF.

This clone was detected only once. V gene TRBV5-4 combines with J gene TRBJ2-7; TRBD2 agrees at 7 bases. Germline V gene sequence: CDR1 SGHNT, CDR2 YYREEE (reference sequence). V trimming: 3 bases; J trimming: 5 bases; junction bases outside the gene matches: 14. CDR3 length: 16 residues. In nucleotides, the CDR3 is TGTGCCAGCAGCTACCGACGACTAGCCGCCATAGACGAGCAGTACTTC. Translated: CASSYRRLAAIDEQYF.

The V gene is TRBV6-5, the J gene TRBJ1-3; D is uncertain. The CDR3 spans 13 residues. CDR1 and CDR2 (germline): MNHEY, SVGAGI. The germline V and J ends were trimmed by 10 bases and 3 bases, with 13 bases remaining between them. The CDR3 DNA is TGTGCCAACACCATCTCGCTTGGAAACACCATATATTTT. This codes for CANTISLGNTIYF.

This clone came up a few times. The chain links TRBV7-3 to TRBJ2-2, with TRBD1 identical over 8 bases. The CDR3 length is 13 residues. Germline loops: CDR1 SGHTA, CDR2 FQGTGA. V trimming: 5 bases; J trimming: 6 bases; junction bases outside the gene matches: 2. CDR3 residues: CASSPTGAGELFF. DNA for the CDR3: TGTGCCAGCAGCCCGACAGGGGCCGGGGAGCTGTTTTTT.

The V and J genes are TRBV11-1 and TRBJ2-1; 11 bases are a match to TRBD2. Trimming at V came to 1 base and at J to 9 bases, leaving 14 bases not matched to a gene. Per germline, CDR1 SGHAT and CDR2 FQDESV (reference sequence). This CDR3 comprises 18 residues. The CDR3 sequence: CASSLEFLAGGPGGEQFF. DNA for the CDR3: TGTGCCAGCAGCTTAGAATTCCTAGCGGGGGGACCGGGGGGTGAGCAGTTCTTC.

CDR3 sequence: CASSPGLAGAPSTDTQYF. The CDR3 DNA follows: TGTGCCAGCAGCCCCGGACTAGCGGGGGCCCCTAGCACAGATACGCAGTATTTT. This chain joins TRBV7-6 and TRBJ2-3; 13 nucleotides align to TRBD2. The CDR3 contains 18 residues. CDR1 is SGHVS, CDR2 FNYEAQ, per germline. With 5 bases clipped from V and 0 bases from J, the junction kept 8 bases outside the gene matches.